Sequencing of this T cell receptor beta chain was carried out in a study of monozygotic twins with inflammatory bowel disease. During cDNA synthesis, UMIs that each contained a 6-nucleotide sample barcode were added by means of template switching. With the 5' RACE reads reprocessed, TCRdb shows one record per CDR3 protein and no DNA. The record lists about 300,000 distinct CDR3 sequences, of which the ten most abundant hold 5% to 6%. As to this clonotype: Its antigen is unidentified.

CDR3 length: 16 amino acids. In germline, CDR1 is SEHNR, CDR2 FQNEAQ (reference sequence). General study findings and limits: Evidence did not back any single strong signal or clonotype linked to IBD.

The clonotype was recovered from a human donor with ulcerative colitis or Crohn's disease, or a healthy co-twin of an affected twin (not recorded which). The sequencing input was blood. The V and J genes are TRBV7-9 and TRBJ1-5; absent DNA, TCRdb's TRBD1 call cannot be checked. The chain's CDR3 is CASSLAGTGNNQPQHF.